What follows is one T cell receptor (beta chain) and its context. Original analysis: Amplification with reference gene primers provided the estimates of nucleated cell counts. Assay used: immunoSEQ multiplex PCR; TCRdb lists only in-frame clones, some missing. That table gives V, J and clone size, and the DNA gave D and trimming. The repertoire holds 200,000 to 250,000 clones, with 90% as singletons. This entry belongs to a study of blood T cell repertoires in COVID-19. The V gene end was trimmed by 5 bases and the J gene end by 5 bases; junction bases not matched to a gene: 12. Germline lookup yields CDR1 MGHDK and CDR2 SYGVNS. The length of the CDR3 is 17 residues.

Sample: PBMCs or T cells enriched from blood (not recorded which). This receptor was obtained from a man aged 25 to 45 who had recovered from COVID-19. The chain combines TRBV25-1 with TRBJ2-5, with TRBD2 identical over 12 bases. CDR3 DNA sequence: TGTGCCAGCAGTTCTGGGGTGCTAGCGGGAGGGAAGGAGACCCAGTACTTC. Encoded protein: CASSSGVLAGGKETQYF.